This T cell receptor (beta chain) derives from a study of CD8 T cells in ankylosing spondylitis (TCRdb year 2017). Study-wide context: T cell receptor beta repertoires were profiled in healthy donors and ankylosing spondylitis patients so that disease-linked TCR variants could be found. The whole study cohort included about a hundred healthy donors and some 27 ankylosing spondylitis patients. Samples of peripheral blood were taken, and for ankylosing spondylitis patients, synovial fluid was collected as well. Here is what the overall study found, with its caveats: The disease-linked clones were reported as significantly enriched in matched synovial fluid samples from ankylosing spondylitis patients. Blood from ankylosing spondylitis patients appeared to be characterized by a TCR beta motif composed of several highly homologous amino acid variants. Some motif variants had previously been reported in the synovial fluid and blood of reactive arthritis patients, which suggests shared mechanisms of disease initiation. The disease-linked clones had a CD8+ phenotype and were found at relatively low frequencies in peripheral blood.

The instrument was an Illumina HiSeq 2500. TCR beta libraries were prepared by quantitative 5'-RACE with molecular barcodes. In the original analysis: To identify disease-linked TCR variants, a new computational method was used, one built on a probabilistic model of VDJ rearrangement. In TCRdb, the public reads were trimmed at Q25 with fastp and aligned with MiXCR, with productive beta chains retained. Merged by CDR3 protein, the rows form single entries marked with the most common genes and DNA. TCRdb, rather than the study authors, made the V and J calls. This sample holds about 96,000 distinct CDR3 sequences; roughly 10% were observed only once. The ten largest clones capture roughly 5.5% of the sample. Measured from the cysteine to the phenylalanine, the CDR3 is 15 residues long. The CDR3 DNA has 45 bases and is translated from base 1. From the germline V gene (reference sequence), CDR1 is DFQATT and CDR2 is SNEGSKA. V is shortened by 2 bases, J by 0 bases, and the region joining them spans 13 bases.

This clonotype was observed at least ten times. Its antigen target is currently unknown. Base qualities are not at hand, and no much larger clone is one base apart. The sample consisted of blood, either unsorted or a sorted T cell fraction (not recorded which). This sequence uses TRBV20-1 and TRBJ1-1; D gene: possibly TRBD1, on 5 matching bases. The receptor's source is a male donor with ankylosing spondylitis or in good health (not recorded which). The sequence in DNA is TGCAGTGCTAGATCCGGACAACCCATGAACACTGAAGCTTTCTTT. Its protein reads: CSARSGQPMNTEAFF.